This T cell receptor beta chain was captured in a study of shared clonotypes between healthy human individuals. Note on this clone: Its antigen is not identified.

The study, taken as a whole, reports: Generation probability values for non-shared clonotypes were lower than those for clonotypes shared by all four donors.

Assay used: immunoSEQ multiplex PCR; TCRdb lists only in-frame clones, some missing. The sample lists some 1 million clones; about 75% were seen once. Subsets obtained from CD4+ cells comprised CD45RA+ naive and CD45RA-negative memory cells. The germline gives CDR1 LNHDA, CDR2 SQIVND (reference sequence). Trimming took 9 bases from V and 2 from J; bases not matched to a gene: 3. The CDR3 totals 12 residues. The rearrangement links TRBV19 to TRBJ1-2; 7 bases match TRBD1. The sequenced sample was memory CD4+ T cells sorted from blood. Sample subset: CD45RA-negative fraction. The TCR sequence derives from a man between 18 and 35 years old in good health. The CDR3 here is CARTGFNYGYTF. DNA for the CDR3: TGTGCCAGGACAGGGTTCAACTATGGCTACACCTTC.